Following are 10 T cell receptor beta chains from one sample sequenced in a study of blood T cell repertoires in COVID-19. Assay used: immunoSEQ multiplex PCR; TCRdb lists only in-frame clones, some missing. The sample lists fewer than 350,000 clones; 75% to 90% were seen once. Sequencing used peripheral blood. The receptors were gathered from a man aged 35 to 55 with acute or convalescent COVID-19.

The sample holds one count of this clone. CDR3 coding DNA: TGTGCCAGCAGCTTAGTCAGGCGGGGCAATCAGCCCCAGCATTTT. This codes for CASSLVRRGNQPQHF. J is TRBJ1-5 and V is TRBV7-8; no clear D gene. Per germline, CDR1 SGHVS and CDR2 FQNEAQ. V was trimmed by 1 base and J by 2 bases, leaving 9 bases between them. The CDR3 covers 15 residues.

The J gene is TRBJ1-6, the V gene TRBV9; 9 positions match TRBD1. CDR1 and CDR2 from the germline V gene are SGDLS and YYNGEE. The junction had 10 bases not matched to a gene; V was cut back by 3 bases and J by 0 bases. This CDR3 spans 19 amino acids. DNA for the CDR3: TGTGCCAGCAGCGAAACCGGGACAGGGATAAGCTCCTATAATTCACCCCTCCACTTT. The encoded protein is CASSETGTGISSYNSPLHF. Supplemented by reference TRBV9 and TRBJ1-6, the full variable domain reads DSGVTQTPKHLITATGQRVTLRCSPRSGDLSVYWYQQSLDQGLQFLIQYYNGEERAKGNILERFSAQQFPDLHSELNLSSLELGDSALYFCASSETGTGISSYNSPLHFGNGTRLTVT.

The chain combines TRBV6-1 with TRBJ2-2, with 11 positions matching TRBD2. With 2 bases clipped from V and 4 bases from J, the junction kept 15 bases outside the gene matches. This CDR3 is built from 20 residues. CDR1 and CDR2 from the germline V gene are MNHNS and SASEGT. The CDR3 coding sequence is TGTGCCAGCAGTGAAAGAACGCTACTAGCGGGGGCCAGGATCACCGGGGAGCTGTTTTTT. It translates to CASSERTLLAGARITGELFF.

The chain carries TRBV28 and TRBJ1-5; TRBD1 agrees at 7 bases. Germline V gene lookup returns CDR1 MDHEN and CDR2 SYDVKM. Unmatched junction bases numbered 6, after V lost 1 base and J lost 3 bases. This CDR3 contains 16 residues. CDR3 coding DNA: TGTGCCAGCAGTTTATACGCAGGGGGTCTCAATCAGCCCCAGCATTTT. This codes for CASSLYAGGLNQPQHF.

The V and J genes are TRBV5-4 and TRBJ1-1, with D tentatively TRBD1 (5 bases). V lost 0 bases to trimming and J lost 4 bases, with 16 bases between them. CDR3 length: 16 amino acids. Germline lookup yields CDR1 SGHNT and CDR2 YYREEE (reference sequence). This CDR3 reads CASSLGARQKFTEAFF. CDR3 in DNA: TGTGCCAGCAGCTTGGGGGCCCGACAGAAGTTCACTGAAGCTTTCTTT. Together with reference TRBV5-4 and TRBJ1-1, the CDR3 gives the full variable domain: ETGVTQSPTHLIKTRGQQVTLRCSSQSGHNTVSWYQQALGQGPQFIFQYYREEENGRGNFPPRFSGLQFPNYSSELNVNALELDDSALYLCASSLGARQKFTEAFFGQGTRLTVV.

This clone was observed a single time. The chain combines TRBV6-5 with TRBJ1-5, with 7 bases lining up with TRBD1. CDR1 is MNHEY, CDR2 SVGAGI, per germline. J was trimmed by 3 bases and V by 5 bases; bases with no gene match: 7. The CDR3 has 15 residues. CDR3 DNA sequence: TGTGCCAGCAGTACCCCCGGGACAGACAATCAGCCCCAGCATTTT. Its translation: CASSTPGTDNQPQHF.

This chain links TRBV5-6 with TRBJ2-3, with 7 bases identical to TRBD2. After removal of 4 bases from V and 2 bases from J, the junction contained 10 bases not matched to a gene. Germline CDR1 SGHDT, CDR2 YYEEEE. The CDR3 totals 16 residues. The CDR3 nucleotides read TGTGCCAGCAGCACCGAGCGGGGTTTCCCCACAGATACGCAGTATTTT. Protein: CASSTERGFPTDTQYF.

With regard to this clone: At one end, the junction sequence differs from germline, possibly due to a read error. DNA for the CDR3: TGCGCAACAATCCAGGGGGCATCAGGGACTGAAGCTTTCTTT. It is translated as CATIQGASGTEAFF. The chain is built from TRBV6-5 and TRBJ1-1; 8 bases are shared with TRBD1. The CDR3 length is 14 residues. Germline V gives CDR1 MNHEY, CDR2 SVGAGI.

The chain recombines TRBV6-6 with TRBJ1-3; no clear D gene. The V gene's germline CDR1 is MNHNY and CDR2 SVGAGI (reference sequence). Deletions cut 7 bases from V and 4 bases from J, with 8 bases between. The CDR3 is 12 residues long. CDR3 protein: CASNLEGNTIYF. CDR3 in DNA: TGTGCCAGCAACCTAGAGGGAAACACCATATATTTT.

The count of this clone is one. The V gene is TRBV11-2, the J gene TRBJ2-3; TRBD2 matches 14 bases. Germline CDR1 reads SGHAT; CDR2 reads FQNNGV. The CDR3 consists of 17 residues. V trimming: 3 bases; J trimming: 0 bases; junction bases outside the gene matches: 2. Here the CDR3 reads CASSLGLAGESTDTQYF. The CDR3 DNA sequence: TGTGCCAGCAGCTTGGGACTAGCGGGGGAAAGCACAGATACGCAGTATTTT. The full variable domain, rest sourced from reference TRBV11-2 and TRBJ2-3, is EAGVAQSPRYKIIEKRQSVAFWCNPISGHATLYWYQQILGQGPKLLIQFQNNGVVDDSQLPKDRFSAERLKGVDSTLKIQPAKLEDSAVYLCASSLGLAGESTDTQYFGPGTRLTVL.